This T cell receptor (beta chain) was sequenced during a study of cytomegalovirus exposure and HLA in healthy donors. Findings of the study overall: Rare sequences made up most TCRs, while some public TCRs were found in many donors. The authors listed around 150 TCR beta chains as cytomegalovirus-associated.

PCR used 60 Vbeta primers and 13 Jbeta primers. Original methodology: Approximately 79 million unique TCR beta chains, roughly 11 million of them shared, were counted by a later analysis. Sequenced by immunoSEQ multiplex PCR; TCRdb stores in-frame clones only, minus some. The V and J calls and clone size come from that table; D and trimming were worked out from the DNA. This sample carries approximately 210,000 clones, with over 0.75% going to the ten biggest clones. Each of the donors was a healthy bone marrow donor. On this clone: Its antigen is as yet unknown.

Germline V gene sequence: CDR1 SEHNR, CDR2 FQNEAQ (reference sequence). The CDR3 runs 13 residues. V lost 3 bases and J 1 base, leaving 6 bases between the germline ends. The sequence was collected from a woman aged 25 to 45 in good health and CMV-seropositive. The material sequenced was PBMCs. This chain joins TRBV7-9 and TRBJ1-1, with unresolved D. The CDR3 DNA is TGTGCCAGCAGCTTCTCCGGGAACACTGAAGCTTTCTTT. Residues: CASSFSGNTEAFF.